This T cell receptor beta chain derives from a study of response to subunit inactivated influenza vaccine. This clonotype was counted many times. The CDR3 covers 12 residues. V dropped 3 bases and J dropped 6 bases, with 8 bases sitting between them. TCRdb processed the RT-PCR reads anew with MiXCR; each CDR3 protein has one entry. The data contain 800,000 to 1,000,000 distinct CDR3 sequences, 21% of them singletons. This receptor was taken from a man aged 45-60 years who received an inactivated influenza vaccine. This material consisted of PBMCs from blood, taken 5 days after vaccination. The chain uses TRBV12-3 or TRBV12-4 and TRBJ1-1; D is unclear. As DNA, the CDR3 is TGTGCCAGCAGTTTGGCGTATGCTGAAGCTTTCTTT. This sequence encodes CASSLAYAEAFF.